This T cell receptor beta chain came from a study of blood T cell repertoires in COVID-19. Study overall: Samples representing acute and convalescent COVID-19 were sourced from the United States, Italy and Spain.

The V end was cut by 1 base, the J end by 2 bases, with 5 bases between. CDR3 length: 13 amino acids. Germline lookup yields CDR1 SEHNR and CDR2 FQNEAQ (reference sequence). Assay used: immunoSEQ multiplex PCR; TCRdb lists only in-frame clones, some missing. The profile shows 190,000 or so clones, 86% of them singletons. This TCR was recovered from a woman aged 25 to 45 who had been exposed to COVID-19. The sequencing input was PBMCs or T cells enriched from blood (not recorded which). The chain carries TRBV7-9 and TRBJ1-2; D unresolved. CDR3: CASSLGENYGYTF. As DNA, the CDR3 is TGTGCCAGCAGCTTAGGGGAGAACTATGGCTACACCTTC.